One T cell receptor (beta chain) is described in this entry. PCR primers comprised 60 Vbeta and 13 Jbeta primers. Data came from immunoSEQ multiplex PCR; TCRdb stores just in-frame clones and leaves some out. The repertoire includes more than 250,000 clones, around 90% of them detected once, and approximately 2.2% sits in the top ten. Germline CDR1 reads SGDLS; CDR2 reads YYNGEE. This CDR3 comprises 13 residues. Trimming shortened V by 4 bases and J by 7 bases, and 14 bases separated the two germline ends. These data are taken from a study of cytomegalovirus exposure and HLA in healthy donors. The rearrangement joins TRBV9 to TRBJ1-1; no clear D. The receptor was isolated from a woman under 30 in good health and CMV-seronegative. The sequenced sample consisted of PBMCs. The CDR3 DNA sequence: TGTGCCAGCAGCCCCCCTACCCCAGGTGAAGCTTTCTTT. Its translation is CASSPPTPGEAFF.